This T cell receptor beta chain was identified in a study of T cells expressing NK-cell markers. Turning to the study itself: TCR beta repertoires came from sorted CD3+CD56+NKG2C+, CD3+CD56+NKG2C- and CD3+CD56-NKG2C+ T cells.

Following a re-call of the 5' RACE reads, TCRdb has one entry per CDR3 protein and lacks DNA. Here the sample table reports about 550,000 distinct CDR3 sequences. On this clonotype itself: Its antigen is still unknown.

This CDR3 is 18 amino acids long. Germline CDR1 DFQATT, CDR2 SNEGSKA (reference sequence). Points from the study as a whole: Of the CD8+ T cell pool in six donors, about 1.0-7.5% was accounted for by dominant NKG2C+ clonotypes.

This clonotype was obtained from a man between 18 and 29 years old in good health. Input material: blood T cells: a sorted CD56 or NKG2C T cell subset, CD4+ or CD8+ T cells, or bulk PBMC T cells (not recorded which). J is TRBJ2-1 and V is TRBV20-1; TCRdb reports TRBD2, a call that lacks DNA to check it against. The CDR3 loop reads CSAPGPELAGGPWNEQFF.